This note documents a single TCR beta chain sequence. The conserved phenylalanine or tryptophan is not found at the CDR3 terminus, so this likely reflects a read error. Because the CDR3's place on the DNA is in doubt, the DNA is left out and the CDR3 is given as listed by TCRdb. The sample comes from a study of OX40 agonist ivuxolimab in advanced cancers. Study overall: Patients were dosed intravenously with ivuxolimab at 0.01 to 10 mg/kg every 2 weeks.

Sequencing used immunoSEQ multiplex PCR; TCRdb keeps in-frame clones, though not all of them. Found here are 55,000 to 80,000 clones, 86% of them singletons; the top ten hold approximately 2.5%. Inclusive of both ends, the CDR3 amounts to 8 amino acids. Germline V gives CDR1 MGHRA, CDR2 YSYEKL. Here the sequenced sample was CD4+ or CD8+ T cells sorted from blood, taken in a trial of the OX40 agonist ivuxolimab. J is TRBJ2-7 and V is TRBV4-1; TRBD2, the table's D call, was not compared with the DNA. This sequence originates from an adult with an advanced solid tumor such as melanoma, head and neck, liver or kidney cancer. CDR3 in amino acids: CASSQESG.